Listed here are 28 T cell receptor beta chains from one sample, sequenced in a study of blood T cell repertoires in COVID-19. TCRdb's table, derived via immunoSEQ multiplex PCR, lists solely in-frame clones and lacks some. The sample holds about 130,000 clones; more than 75% are singletons and the top ten take around 5%. The sample comprised peripheral blood. The receptor source for this set is a woman in her 70s with COVID-19, enrolled during active disease.

The chain joins TRBV11-2 to TRBJ1-1, with D perhaps TRBD1 (5 bases). The V and J ends lost 0 bases and 4 bases respectively, with 12 bases between them. The CDR3 totals 15 residues. Germline CDR1 and CDR2: SGHAT and FQNNGV. CDR3 bases: TGTGCCAGCAGCTTAGATGGGGCTTGGGCCACTGAAGCTTTCTTT. Its protein product is CASSLDGAWATEAFF.

This chain joins TRBV3-1 (or the pseudogene TRBV3-2) and TRBJ1-1; TRBD1 might be the D (6 bases). Per germline, CDR1 LGHDT and CDR2 YNNKEL (reference sequence). With 7 bases removed from V and 0 bases from J, the gap between germline ends came to 12 bases. CDR3 size: 14 residues. The CDR3 coding sequence is TGTGCCAGCACCCCGGGGGGCATGAACACTGAAGCTTTCTTT. Encoded protein: CASTPGGMNTEAFF.

The rearrangement joins TRBV5-6 to TRBJ2-7, with D tentatively TRBD1 (5 bases). The V end was cut by 3 bases, the J end by 2 bases, with 24 bases between. Looked up from germline, CDR1 is SGHDT and CDR2 is YYEEEE. The CDR3 contains 18 residues. The CDR3 DNA follows: TGTGCCAGCAGCTCTCAGGGCCAACCGGGCACCACCCCCTACGAGCAGTACTTC. Its translation is CASSSQGQPGTTPYEQYF.

The V gene is TRBV12-3 or TRBV12-4, the J gene TRBJ1-1, with TRBD1 as a possible D gene (6 bases). This CDR3 contains 13 residues. V was clipped by 7 bases and J by 7 bases, with 16 bases between them. CDR3 DNA sequence: TGTGCCAGCACCCGATGGGGGCAGGGTGAAGCTTTCTTT. Protein product: CASTRWGQGEAFF.

This clone was observed a few times. The chain is built from TRBV29-1 and TRBJ2-1, with 8 bases aligning to TRBD2. The CDR3 length is 15 residues. Germline loops: CDR1 SQVTM, CDR2 ANQGSEA. V lost 6 bases, J lost 0 bases, and 7 bases stayed unmatched. The chain's CDR3 is CSVDPGLGSYNEQFF. DNA of the CDR3: TGCAGCGTAGACCCGGGACTAGGCTCCTACAATGAGCAGTTCTTC.

The chain combines TRBV7-3 with TRBJ2-1; 8 bases align to TRBD2. Losses at the gene ends were 2 bases for V and 5 bases for J; bases not matched to a gene: 5. The CDR3 extends over 15 amino acids. In germline, CDR1 is SGHTA, CDR2 FQGTGA. CDR3 bases: TGTGCCAGCAGCTTAGCCACTAGCGGACACAATGAGCAGTTCTTC. Amino acid sequence: CASSLATSGHNEQFF.

The rearrangement joins TRBV5-3 to TRBJ1-1, with D hard to call. TRBV5-3 is identified as an open reading frame with a role that is uncertain. V lost 2 bases and J 1 base, leaving 3 bases between the germline ends. The CDR3 covers 12 residues. In DNA form, the CDR3 reads TGTGCCAGAAGCTTACAGAACACTGAAGCTTTCTTT. Translating gives CARSLQNTEAFF.

This clone came up once. The chain links TRBV4-1 to TRBJ2-1; no clear D gene. The CDR3 is 16 residues long. The germline CDR1 and CDR2 sequences are MGHRA and YSYEKL. Trimming took 0 bases from V and 0 from J, leaving 9 bases between them. The CDR3 region is CASSQEESFSYNEQFF. In DNA, the CDR3 is TGCGCCAGCAGCCAAGAAGAGTCCTTCTCCTACAATGAGCAGTTCTTC.

CDR3 coding DNA: TGTGCCAGCAGCGTAGATGGGGCAAACACTGAAGCTTTCTTT. Amino acids: CASSVDGANTEAFF. The V gene is TRBV9, the J gene TRBJ1-1, with D possibly TRBD1 on 5 matching bases. The length of the CDR3 is 14 residues. Trimming removed 0 bases at V and 2 bases at J, with 8 bases between. The germline CDR1 and CDR2 sequences are SGDLS and YYNGEE. The entire variable domain, with the rest obtained from reference TRBV9 and TRBJ1-1, is as follows: DSGVTQTPKHLITATGQRVTLRCSPRSGDLSVYWYQQSLDQGLQFLIQYYNGEERAKGNILERFSAQQFPDLHSELNLSSLELGDSALYFCASSVDGANTEAFFGQGTRLTVV.

This clone was counted once. The chain joins TRBV2 to TRBJ1-1; the D is unclear. CDR3 length equals 13 residues. Germline CDR1 is SNHLY and CDR2 is FYNNEI. Trimming took off 11 bases at V and 4 bases at J, with 17 bases between the two ends. In nucleotides, the CDR3 is TGTGCCGGCCGGGTAGCCGTGGGCACTGAAGCTTTCTTT. Its protein product is CAGRVAVGTEAFF.

J is TRBJ1-1 and V is TRBV7-2; TRBD1 might be the D (5 bases). The CDR3 has 17 amino acids. The ends were cut back, 5 bases at V and 3 bases at J, with 22 bases in the middle. From germline, CDR1 is SGHTA and CDR2 FQGNSA. CDR3 DNA: TGTGCCAGCAGCGCCCGTCCCCACCGACAGAAATACACTGAAGCTTTCTTT. This sequence encodes CASSARPHRQKYTEAFF. Complete variable domain (other parts from reference TRBV7-2 and TRBJ1-1): GAGVSQSPSNKVTEKGKDVELRCDPISGHTALYWYRQSLGQGLEFLIYFQGNSAPDKSGLPSDRFSAERTGGSVSTLTIQRTQQEDSAVYLCASSARPHRQKYTEAFFGQGTRLTVV.

V usage is TRBV5-1 and J usage is TRBJ2-5, with unresolved D. Trimming left V 2 bases short and J 4 bases short, with 9 bases between. The germline V gene has CDR1 SGHRS and CDR2 YFSETQ. This CDR3 is built from 13 residues. The CDR3 region has the DNA TGCGCCAGCAGCTTAGCCATGGTAGAGACCCAGTACTTC. Translating gives CASSLAMVETQYF.

V usage is TRBV18 and J usage is TRBJ2-2; 10 nucleotides align to TRBD2. Germline V lookup: CDR1 KGHSH, CDR2 LQKENI. This CDR3 contains 17 residues. Trimming removed 1 base from V and 0 bases from J; junction bases left unmatched: 2. CDR3 loop: CASSPRSGGANTGELFF. The CDR3, as DNA: TGTGCCAGCTCACCACGGAGCGGGGGGGCGAACACCGGGGAGCTGTTTTTT. Full variable domain (remainder filled in from reference TRBV18 and TRBJ2-2): NAGVMQNPRHLVRRRGQEARLRCSPMKGHSHVYWYRQLPEEGLKFMVYLQKENIIDESGMPKERFSAEFPKEGPSILRIQQVVRGDSAAYFCASSPRSGGANTGELFFGEGSRLTVL.

The chain is built from TRBV2 and TRBJ1-1, with 10 bases that match TRBD1. This CDR3 is built from 13 residues. Germline assignment: CDR1 SNHLY and CDR2 FYNNEI. V lost 7 bases to trimming and J lost 11 bases; unmatched junction nucleotides: 10. The CDR3 loop is CASTEDRGGSAFF. CDR3 nucleotides: TGTGCCAGCACCGAGGACAGGGGGGGTTCGGCTTTCTTT.

The V call is TRBV4-3, the J call TRBJ1-1; D remains unclear. The V end was cut by 0 bases, the J end by 4 bases, with 6 bases between. Germline loops: CDR1 LGHNA, CDR2 YSLEER. This CDR3 has 13 amino acids. The CDR3 DNA reads TGCGCCAGCAGCCAAGATACTAGCACTGAAGCTTTCTTT. Protein sequence: CASSQDTSTEAFF.

This clone was detected only once. This chain joins TRBV4-1 and TRBJ1-2; no clear D. CDR3 size: 14 residues. CDR1 and CDR2 from the germline V gene are MGHRA and YSYEKL. Trimming left V 0 bases short and J 7 bases short, with 12 bases between. CDR3: CASSQDSAAAGYTF. CDR3 DNA sequence: TGCGCCAGCAGCCAAGATAGCGCCGCGGCTGGCTACACCTTC.

V usage is TRBV19 and J usage is TRBJ1-5; a possible D gene is TRBD1 (6 bases). The CDR3 covers 15 residues. V lost 3 bases to trimming and J lost 6 bases, with 15 bases between them. The germline gives CDR1 LNHDA, CDR2 SQIVND (reference sequence). The chain's CDR3 is CASSIDRQAGQPQHF. CDR3 DNA: TGTGCCAGTAGTATTGATAGACAGGCGGGTCAGCCCCAGCATTTT.

The V gene is TRBV5-6, the J gene TRBJ1-1; D remains ambiguous. This CDR3 comprises 14 residues. With 0 bases removed from V and 4 bases from J, the gap between germline ends came to 10 bases. Germline CDR1 SGHDT, CDR2 YYEEEE. This chain's CDR3 is CASSLDVSGTEAFF. The CDR3 coding sequence is TGTGCCAGCAGCTTGGACGTCTCGGGCACTGAAGCTTTCTTT.

The V and J genes are TRBV27 and TRBJ2-3; TRBD1 matches at 8 bases. The CDR3 sequence is 19 residues long. Per germline, CDR1 MNHEY and CDR2 SMNVEV (reference sequence). Trimming cost V 3 bases and J 0 bases; bases outside gene matches: 14. The CDR3 is CASSFSPPGTGGSTDTQYF. CDR3 DNA sequence: TGTGCCAGCAGTTTTTCACCCCCCGGGACAGGAGGGAGCACAGATACGCAGTATTTT.

The chain is built from TRBV4-1 and TRBJ2-5; weak D call: TRBD2 (5 bases). The ends were cut back, 0 bases at V and 4 bases at J, with 30 bases in the middle. In germline, CDR1 is MGHRA, CDR2 YSYEKL. CDR3 length: 21 residues. CDR3 DNA sequence: TGCGCCAGCAGCCAAGATCTTATTGGCTTAGGAGGCTGGGGTACAAGAGAGACCCAGTACTTC. Translating it yields CASSQDLIGLGGWGTRETQYF.

The genes are TRBV4-1 and TRBJ1-6, with D uncertain. The CDR3 loop spans 14 amino acids. Germline CDR1 reads MGHRA; CDR2 reads YSYEKL. The V end was cut by 1 base, the J end by 6 bases, with 7 bases between. CDR3 sequence: CASSQGPVNSPLHF. The CDR3, as DNA: TGCGCCAGCAGCCAAGGGCCAGTTAATTCACCCCTCCACTTT.

A single count supports this clone. The chain combines TRBV19 with TRBJ1-1; 7 nucleotides match TRBD1. V dropped 5 bases and J dropped 11; count of bases not matched to a gene: 8. This CDR3 is 12 amino acids long. CDR1 is LNHDA, CDR2 SQIVND, per germline (reference sequence). The CDR3 is CASSADRVSAFF. CDR3 DNA: TGTGCCAGTAGTGCCGACAGGGTTTCGGCTTTCTTT. The entire variable domain, with the rest obtained from reference TRBV19 and TRBJ1-1, is as follows: DGGITQSPKYLFRKEGQNVTLSCEQNLNHDAMYWYRQDPGQGLRLIYYSQIVNDFQKGDIAEGYSVSREKKESFPLTVTSAQKNPTAFYLCASSADRVSAFFGQGTRLTVV.

A few counts support this clone. The CDR3 DNA sequence: TGTGCCATCAGTGAGAGGAGGGACAGGGGTAGTTCACCCCTCCACTTT. Translated: CAISERRDRGSSPLHF. The chain employs TRBV10-3 and TRBJ1-6; the match to TRBD1 covers 10 bases. Trimming removed 2 bases from V and 9 bases from J; junction bases left unmatched: 7. CDR1 and CDR2 (germline): ENHRY, SYGVKD. The CDR3 has 16 residues.

The V call is TRBV27, the J call TRBJ1-5; TRBD1 matches 8 bases. CDR3 length: 16 amino acids. Germline V gives CDR1 MNHEY, CDR2 SMNVEV (reference sequence). After removal of 6 bases from V and 0 bases from J, the junction contained 7 bases not matched to a gene. In DNA form, the CDR3 reads TGTGCCAGCAGGGGGCGGACAGGGTATAGCAATCAGCCCCAGCATTTT. This encodes CASRGRTGYSNQPQHF.

The chain employs TRBV27 and TRBJ2-6, with TRBD1 matching over 7 bases. The CDR3 covers 20 residues. The ends lost 6 bases at V and 0 bases at J; junction bases unmatched: 17. Germline CDR1 reads MNHEY; CDR2 reads SMNVEV (reference sequence). The DNA of the CDR3 is TGTGCCAGCAGGGCCTCCTTGACAGGGCCTAGGGTCTCTGGGGCCAACGTCCTGACTTTC. It encodes CASRASLTGPRVSGANVLTF.

A word on this clone: The junction departs from the called germline gene at one end, perhaps through a read error. This sequence joins TRBV6-6 and TRBJ2-3; 8 bases line up with TRBD1. The CDR3 totals 13 residues. The germline gives CDR1 MNHNY, CDR2 SVGAGI (reference sequence). CDR3 protein: CASSDGQGRGSEF. Written as DNA, the CDR3 is TGTGCCAGCAGTGACGGACAGGGCCGGGGGTCGGAATTT.

The V and J genes are TRBV7-9 and TRBJ2-1; weak D call: TRBD2 (6 bases). V was cut by 0 bases and J by 6 bases, with 9 bases left in between. This CDR3 has 14 residues. CDR1 and CDR2 from the germline V gene are SEHNR and FQNEAQ (reference sequence). Written as DNA, the CDR3 is TGTGCCAGCAGCTTAGCGGGGGGACTCAATGAGCAGTTCTTC. This gives the protein CASSLAGGLNEQFF.

The rearrangement uses TRBV5-4 and TRBJ1-6; D perhaps matches TRBD1 (6 bases). CDR1 SGHNT and CDR2 YYREEE come from the germline V gene (reference sequence). Between the trimmed V and J ends, which lost 4 bases and 7 bases, there was a span of 15 bases. This CDR3 has 15 residues. Here the CDR3 DNA reads TGTGCCAGCAGCCCGAAGGGGGTAATGAATTCACCCCTCCACTTT. This encodes CASSPKGVMNSPLHF.